Listed below are T cell receptor beta chains from one sample, sequenced in a study of Ad26.COV2.S vaccination and SARS-CoV-2 variants. Method: immunoSEQ multiplex PCR; TCRdb's copy keeps in-frame clones and lacks some. In the table there are roughly 240,000 clones, 85% to 90% of which are singletons. Sequenced material: peripheral blood, taken in a trial of Ad26.COV2.S vaccine versus placebo. The receptors were sampled from a person between 18 and 59 years old who received the Ad26.COV2.S COVID-19 vaccine or a placebo. CDR3s include the opening cysteine and the closing phenylalanine or tryptophan. The D gene is left open where the match is weak. Part of the rows lack a size; the others show once, few, many or a class for expanded clones.

D gene	CDR3 length	V gene	J gene	clone size	CDR3 protein	CDR3 DNA
-	15	TRBV28	TRBJ1-5	few	CASRGGGHKNQPQHF	TGTGCCAGCAGGGGAGGGGGACACAAAAATCAGCCCCAGCATTTT
TRBD1	15	TRBV27	TRBJ2-7	-	CASSSLGTGDYEQYF	TGTGCCAGCAGTTCATTGGGGACAGGAGACTACGAGCAGTACTTC
-	17	TRBV4-3	TRBJ2-5	-	CASSQDRGNDFEETQYF	TGCGCCAGCAGCCAAGATAGGGGAAATGACTTCGAAGAGACCCAGTACTTC
-	14	TRBV28	TRBJ2-1	-	CASSKLPRDNEQFF	TGTGCCAGCAGTAAACTACCCCGGGACAATGAGCAGTTCTTC
-	17	TRBV5-1	TRBJ1-3	-	CASSLGLDSGSGNTIYF	TGCGCCAGCAGCCTGGGTCTGGACAGCGGCTCTGGAAACACCATATATTTT
-	12	TRBV28	TRBJ2-5	-	CASSQLQETQYF	TGTGCCAGCAGTCAACTCCAAGAGACCCAGTACTTC
-	15	TRBV9	TRBJ1-3	-	CASSGSRDSGNTIYF	TGTGCCAGCAGCGGAAGCAGGGATTCTGGAAACACCATATATTTT
-	11	TRBV7-9	TRBJ2-3	-	CASSSLDTQYF	TGTGCCAGCAGCTCCCTAGATACGCAGTATTTT
TRBD2	15	TRBV6-4	TRBJ2-1	-	CASSLLAGAANEQFF	TGTGCCAGCAGTCTACTAGCGGGAGCGGCCAATGAGCAGTTCTTC
-	14	TRBV6-1	TRBJ1-1	-	CASSEAGGDTEAFF	TGTGCCAGCAGTGAAGCGGGGGGGGACACTGAAGCTTTCTTT
-	12	TRBV28	TRBJ1-1	-	CASSLLATEAFF	TGTGCCAGCAGTTTATTGGCCACTGAAGCTTTCTTT
TRBD1	15	TRBV19	TRBJ2-7	-	CASRSGTGGSYEQYF	TGTGCCAGTAGGTCCGGGACAGGGGGCTCCTACGAGCAGTACTTC
-	15	TRBV11-1	TRBJ2-3	-	CASSQTPLRTDTQYF	TGTGCCAGCAGCCAGACTCCACTACGCACAGATACGCAGTATTTT
TRBD1	16	TRBV9	TRBJ2-3	-	CASSGGTGSSTDTQYF	TGTGCCAGCAGCGGGGGGACAGGGTCTAGCACAGATACGCAGTATTTT
TRBD1	15	TRBV18	TRBJ2-7	-	CASSPRTGEGYEQYF	TGTGCCAGCTCACCAAGGACAGGGGAGGGCTACGAGCAGTACTTC
TRBD1	11	TRBV2	TRBJ2-7	-	CASRQGNEQYF	TGTGCCAGTCGACAGGGGAACGAGCAGTACTTC